Below, 21 T cell receptor beta chains from the same sample are listed, as sequenced in a study of blood T cell repertoires in COVID-19. Measured with immunoSEQ multiplex PCR; TCRdb has only the in-frame clones, and not every one. The sample holds some 70,000 clones, around 86% seen once. The sample taken for sequencing was peripheral blood. The receptors were sampled from a man aged 25 to 40 with acute or convalescent COVID-19.

This clone was recorded a few times. V usage is TRBV6-6 and J usage is TRBJ2-1; D remains unclear. CDR3 length: 14 residues. Germline V lookup: CDR1 MNHNY, CDR2 SVGAGI (reference sequence). V gave up 2 bases and J gave up 8 bases, with 13 bases separating them. The CDR3 DNA reads as TGTGCCAGCAGTTACAATCCCCAGTTCGATGAGCAGTTCTTC. This gives the protein CASSYNPQFDEQFF.

The rearrangement links TRBV19 to TRBJ2-5, with 7 bases identical to TRBD2. J lost 4 bases, V lost 6 bases, and 17 bases had no gene match. CDR1 and CDR2 (germline): LNHDA, SQIVND (reference sequence). This CDR3 is built from 17 residues. The DNA for the CDR3 is TGTGCCAGTAGAGGACTTAGGGGCGGGAGAATGACAGAGACCCAGTACTTC. It encodes CASRGLRGGRMTETQYF.

The chain recombines TRBV7-9 with TRBJ2-1; 10 positions agree with TRBD2. CDR1 is SEHNR and CDR2 is FQNEAQ in the germline V gene (reference sequence). V gave up 5 bases and J gave up 7 bases; unmatched junction bases: 17. This CDR3 is built from 18 residues. The CDR3 nucleotides are TGTGCCAGCAGCCCCCGCGGAGCGGGAGGGCCGCTTGGAAATGAGCAGTTCTTC. This encodes CASSPRGAGGPLGNEQFF.

The DNA of the CDR3 is TGTGCCACGACACGGGAGAAAGCGGATGAGCAGTTCTTC. Translation gives CATTREKADEQFF. This chain joins TRBV15 and TRBJ2-1; D perhaps matches TRBD2 (6 bases). CDR1 LNHNV and CDR2 YYDKDF come from the germline V gene (reference sequence). The CDR3 loop spans 13 amino acids. V lost 9 bases and J lost 8, with 17 bases in between. The whole variable domain, filled in from reference TRBV15 and TRBJ2-1, reads DAMVIQNPRYQVTQFGKPVTLSCSQTLNHNVMYWYQQKSSQAPKLLFHYYDKDFNNEADTPDNFQSRRPNTSFCFLDIRSPGLGDTAMYLCATTREKADEQFFGPGTRLTVL.

V usage is TRBV14 and J usage is TRBJ2-4; 13 nucleotides agree with TRBD2. CDR1 and CDR2 from the germline V gene are SGHDN and FVKESK. Trimming took 6 bases from V and 0 from J; bases not matched to a gene: 14. The CDR3 sequence is 20 residues long. DNA of the CDR3: TGTGCCAGCAGTCCATCACTCGGACTAGCGGGGGCCCTAGCCAAAAACATTCAGTACTTC. As protein: CASSPSLGLAGALAKNIQYF. Full variable domain (outside the CDR3, taken from reference TRBV14 and TRBJ2-4): EAGVTQFPSHSVIEKGQTVTLRCDPISGHDNLYWYRRVMGKEIKFLLHFVKESKQDESGMPNNRFLAERTGGTYSTLKVQPAELEDSGVYFCASSPSLGLAGALAKNIQYFGAGTRLSVL.

The gene calls are TRBV7-2 and TRBJ1-5; D perhaps matches TRBD1 (6 bases). This CDR3 is built from 15 residues. The V gene's germline CDR1 is SGHTA and CDR2 FQGNSA. The V end lost 3 bases, the J end lost 7 bases, and 16 bases lay between the germline ends. The CDR3 sequence is CASSLVTGGYQPQHF. The CDR3 region has the DNA TGTGCCAGCAGCTTGGTGACAGGAGGCTACCAGCCCCAGCATTTT.

The gene calls are TRBV18 and TRBJ2-5; 8 bases align to TRBD2. Germline-derived CDR1 and CDR2 are KGHSH and LQKENI. This CDR3 region has 15 residues. Trimming took 2 bases from V and 6 from J; bases not matched to a gene: 8. The CDR3 bases are TGTGCCAGCTCACCAGCGGGGGGCGATAGGAAGACCCAGTACTTC. It translates to CASSPAGGDRKTQYF.

This clone has a handful of counts. This chain uses TRBV27 with TRBJ1-1, with D unclear. The CDR3 totals 13 residues. Trimming pared 2 bases from V and 5 bases from J, leaving 9 bases between. CDR1 and CDR2 (germline): MNHEY, SMNVEV (reference sequence). CDR3 nucleotide sequence: TGTGCCAGCAGTTTAAGTTCGAGGACTGAAGCTTTCTTT. This translates into CASSLSSRTEAFF.

This clone was seen once. The chain employs TRBV3-1 (or the pseudogene TRBV3-2) and TRBJ1-4, with 7 bases lining up with TRBD1. Trimming removed 3 bases from V and 8 bases from J; junction bases left unmatched: 15. There are 17 residues in the CDR3. Per the germline V gene, CDR1 is LGHDT and CDR2 is YNNKEL (reference sequence). The CDR3 reads CASSHSTRQGPREKLFF. The CDR3 bases are TGTGCCAGCAGCCACTCAACCAGACAGGGACCAAGGGAAAAACTGTTTTTT.

This chain uses TRBV19 with TRBJ2-3; unclear D gene. The CDR3 length is 14 residues. V was trimmed by 4 bases and J by 6 bases, leaving 14 bases between them. Germline CDR1 LNHDA, CDR2 SQIVND (reference sequence). The CDR3 is CASSNGPSTDTQYF. The CDR3 nucleotides are TGTGCCAGTAGTAATGGGCCCTCCACGGATACGCAGTATTTT.

V gene TRBV9 combines with J gene TRBJ2-7; no reliable D call. V was shortened by 2 bases and J by 0 bases, with 6 bases between the two germline ends. The CDR3 loop spans 13 amino acids. Per the germline V gene, CDR1 is SGDLS and CDR2 is YYNGEE. CDR3 region: CASSVGPSYEQYF. The CDR3 region has the DNA TGTGCCAGCAGCGTGGGCCCCTCCTACGAGCAGTACTTC.

The chain recombines TRBV19 with TRBJ1-5; TRBD1 agrees at 7 bases. The ends lost 10 bases at V and 4 bases at J; junction bases unmatched: 13. The CDR3 spans 15 residues. Looked up from germline, CDR1 is LNHDA and CDR2 is SQIVND (reference sequence). As DNA, the CDR3 is TGTGCCACTAACCCAGGGGACAGAACTAATCAGCCCCAGCATTTT. Translation: CATNPGDRTNQPQHF.

The V call is TRBV18, the J call TRBJ1-5; 10 nucleotides agree with TRBD1. The V segment lost 1 base and the J segment 5 bases; nucleotides outside the gene matches: 5. Germline CDR1 KGHSH, CDR2 LQKENI. This CDR3 has 16 amino acids. The CDR3 reads CASSPLHGTGDQPQHF. CDR3 in DNA: TGTGCCAGCTCACCACTTCATGGGACAGGGGATCAGCCCCAGCATTTT.

The V call is TRBV9, the J call TRBJ2-3; 11 bases line up with TRBD2. The junction had 6 bases not matched to a gene; V was cut back by 0 bases and J by 0 bases. This CDR3 spans 18 amino acids. Germline V CDR1 and CDR2: SGDLS, YYNGEE. The CDR3 DNA reads as TGTGCCAGCAGCGTAGAGCCCGGGACTAGCGGTAGCACAGATACGCAGTATTTT. Its translation: CASSVEPGTSGSTDTQYF.

The rearrangement links TRBV9 to TRBJ2-1, with 8 nucleotides matching TRBD2. The CDR3 contains 15 residues. CDR1 and CDR2 from the germline V gene are SGDLS and YYNGEE. J gave up 7 bases and V 0 bases, and 6 bases lay outside the gene matches. The CDR3 DNA sequence: TGTGCCAGCAGCGTAGGGGGTAGCGGGACGAATGAGCAGTTCTTC. Translation gives CASSVGGSGTNEQFF.

This chain connects TRBV7-9 to TRBJ2-1; TRBD1 aligns across 10 bases. CDR3 length: 15 amino acids. J was trimmed by 4 bases and V by 4 bases; bases with no gene match: 4. Germline-derived CDR1 and CDR2 are SEHNR and FQNEAQ (reference sequence). CDR3 sequence: CASSWGQGTYNEQFF. In nucleotides, the CDR3 is TGTGCCAGCAGCTGGGGACAGGGGACTTACAATGAGCAGTTCTTC.

The J gene is TRBJ2-7, the V gene TRBV2, with D uncertain. This CDR3 region has 14 residues. Germline-derived CDR1 and CDR2 are SNHLY and FYNNEI. V gave up 6 bases and J gave up 0 bases, with 12 bases separating them. CDR3 sequence (DNA): TGTGCCAGCAGCCACGTTCTAAACTCCTACGAGCAGTACTTC. This encodes CASSHVLNSYEQYF.

The chain links TRBV24-1 to TRBJ2-7; D may be TRBD2 (5 bases). Germline assignment: CDR1 KGHDR and CDR2 SFDVKD. V was clipped by 4 bases and J by 3 bases, with 15 bases between them. The CDR3 runs to 15 residues. The CDR3 loop reads CATSDSAAALYEQYF. CDR3 nucleotide sequence: TGTGCCACCAGTGACTCAGCGGCAGCCCTCTACGAGCAGTACTTC.

The CDR3 is CSAPEYNEQFF. The CDR3 nucleotides are TGCAGTGCTCCGGAGTACAATGAGCAGTTCTTC. The chain uses TRBV20-1 and TRBJ2-1; D remains unclear. Germline assignment: CDR1 DFQATT and CDR2 SNEGSKA (reference sequence). The CDR3 is 11 residues long. V was clipped by 5 bases and J by 4 bases, with 6 bases between them.

The rearrangement uses TRBV28 and TRBJ1-2, with D uncertain. The germline CDR1 and CDR2 sequences are MDHEN and SYDVKM. V lost 3 bases, J lost 7 bases, and 6 bases lay in between. The CDR3 consists of 11 residues. As DNA, the CDR3 is TGTGCCAGCAGTTTTCTGTTTGGCTACACCTTC. It specifies CASSFLFGYTF.

The rearrangement uses TRBV4-1 and TRBJ2-5; a weak D match, TRBD1 (5 bases). Germline V CDR1 and CDR2: MGHRA, YSYEKL. Trimming took 2 bases from V and 9 from J, leaving 28 bases between them. This CDR3 comprises 18 residues. DNA for the CDR3: TGCGCCAGCAGCCAAAGTGACAGTCTCGCCCGGGTCGTCGGGCCCCAGTACTTC. This sequence encodes CASSQSDSLARVVGPQYF.